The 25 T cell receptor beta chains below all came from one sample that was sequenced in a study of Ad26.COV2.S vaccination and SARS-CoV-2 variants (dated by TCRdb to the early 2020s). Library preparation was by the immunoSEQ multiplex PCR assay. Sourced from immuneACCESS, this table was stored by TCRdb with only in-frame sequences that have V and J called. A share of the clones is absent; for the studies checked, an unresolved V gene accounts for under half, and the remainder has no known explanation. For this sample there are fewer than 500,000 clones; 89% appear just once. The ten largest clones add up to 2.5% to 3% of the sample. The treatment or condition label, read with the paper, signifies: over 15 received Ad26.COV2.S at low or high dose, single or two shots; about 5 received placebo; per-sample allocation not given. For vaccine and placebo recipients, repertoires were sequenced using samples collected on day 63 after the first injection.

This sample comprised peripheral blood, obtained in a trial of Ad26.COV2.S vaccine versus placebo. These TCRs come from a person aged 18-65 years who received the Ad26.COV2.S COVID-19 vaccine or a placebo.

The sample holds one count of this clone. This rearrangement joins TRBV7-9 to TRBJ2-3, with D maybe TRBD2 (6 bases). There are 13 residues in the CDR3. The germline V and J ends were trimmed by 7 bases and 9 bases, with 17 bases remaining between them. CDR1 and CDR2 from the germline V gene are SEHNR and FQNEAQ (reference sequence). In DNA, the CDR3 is TGTGCCAGCAACCCCCCCGGGGGAGCAACGCAGTATTTT. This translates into CASNPPGGATQYF.

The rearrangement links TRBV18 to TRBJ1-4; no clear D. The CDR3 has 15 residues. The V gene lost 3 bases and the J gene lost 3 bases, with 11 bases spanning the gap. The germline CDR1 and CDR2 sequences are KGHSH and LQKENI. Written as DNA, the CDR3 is TGTGCCAGCTCACCGGGAGCAGGTGCTAATGAAAAACTGTTTTTT. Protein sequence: CASSPGAGANEKLFF.

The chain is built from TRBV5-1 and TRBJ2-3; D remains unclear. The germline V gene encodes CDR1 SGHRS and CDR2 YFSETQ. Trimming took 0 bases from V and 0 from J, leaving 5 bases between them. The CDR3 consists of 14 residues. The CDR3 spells CASSLVVSTDTQYF. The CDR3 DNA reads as TGCGCCAGCAGCTTGGTTGTCAGCACAGATACGCAGTATTTT.

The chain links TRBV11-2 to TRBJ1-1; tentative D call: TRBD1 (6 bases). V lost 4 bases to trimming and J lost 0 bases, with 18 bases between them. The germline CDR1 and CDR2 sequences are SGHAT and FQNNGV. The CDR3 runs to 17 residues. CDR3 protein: CASSSRRRTVLNTEAFF. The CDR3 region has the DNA TGTGCCAGCAGCTCACGTAGAAGGACAGTATTGAACACTGAAGCTTTCTTT.

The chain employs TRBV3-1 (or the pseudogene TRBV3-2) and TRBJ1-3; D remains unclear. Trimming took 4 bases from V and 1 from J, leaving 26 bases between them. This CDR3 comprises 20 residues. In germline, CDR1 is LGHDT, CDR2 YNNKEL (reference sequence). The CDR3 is CASSPFKRIYRTQSGNTIYF. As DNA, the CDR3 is TGTGCCAGCAGCCCGTTCAAGCGGATCTACCGTACCCAATCTGGAAACACCATATATTTT.

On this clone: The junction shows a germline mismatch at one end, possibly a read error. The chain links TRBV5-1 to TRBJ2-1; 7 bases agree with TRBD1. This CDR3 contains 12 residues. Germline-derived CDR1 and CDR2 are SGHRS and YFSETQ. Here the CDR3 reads CASSRRQGEEFF. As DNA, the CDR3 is TGCGCCAGCAGCAGGAGACAGGGTGAGGAGTTCTTC. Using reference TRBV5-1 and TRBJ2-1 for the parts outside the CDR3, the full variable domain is KAGVTQTPRYLIKTRGQQVTLSCSPISGHRSVSWYQQTPGQGLQFLFEYFSETQRNKGNFPGRFSGRQFSNSRSEMNVSTLELGDSALYLCASSRRQGEEFFGPGTRLTVL.

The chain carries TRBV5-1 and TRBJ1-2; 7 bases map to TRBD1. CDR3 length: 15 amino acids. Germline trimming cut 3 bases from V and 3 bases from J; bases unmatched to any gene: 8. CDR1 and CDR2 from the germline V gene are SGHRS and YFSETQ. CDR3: CASSSPDRAHYGYTF. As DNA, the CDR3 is TGCGCCAGCAGCTCGCCCGACAGGGCCCACTATGGCTACACCTTC. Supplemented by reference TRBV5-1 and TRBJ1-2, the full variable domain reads KAGVTQTPRYLIKTRGQQVTLSCSPISGHRSVSWYQQTPGQGLQFLFEYFSETQRNKGNFPGRFSGRQFSNSRSEMNVSTLELGDSALYLCASSSPDRAHYGYTFGSGTRLTVV.

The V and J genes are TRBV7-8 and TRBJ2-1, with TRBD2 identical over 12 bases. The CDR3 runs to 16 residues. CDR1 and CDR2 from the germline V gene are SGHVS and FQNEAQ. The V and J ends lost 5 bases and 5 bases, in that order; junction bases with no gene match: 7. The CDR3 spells CASSNRLAGADNEQFF. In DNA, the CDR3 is TGTGCCAGCAGCAACCGACTAGCGGGAGCCGACAATGAGCAGTTCTTC.

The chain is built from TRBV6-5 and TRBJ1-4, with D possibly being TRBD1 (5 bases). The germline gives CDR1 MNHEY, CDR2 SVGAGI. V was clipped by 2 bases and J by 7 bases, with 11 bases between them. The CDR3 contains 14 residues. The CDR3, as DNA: TGTGCCAGCAGTTACGACATTCAGGGTGAAAAACTGTTTTTT. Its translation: CASSYDIQGEKLFF.

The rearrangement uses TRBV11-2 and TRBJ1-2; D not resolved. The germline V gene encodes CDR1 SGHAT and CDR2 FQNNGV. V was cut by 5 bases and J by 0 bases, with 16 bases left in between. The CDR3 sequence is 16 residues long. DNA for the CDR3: TGTGCCAGCAGCCAAGACATGGCGGTAGCTAACTATGGCTACACCTTC. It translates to CASSQDMAVANYGYTF.

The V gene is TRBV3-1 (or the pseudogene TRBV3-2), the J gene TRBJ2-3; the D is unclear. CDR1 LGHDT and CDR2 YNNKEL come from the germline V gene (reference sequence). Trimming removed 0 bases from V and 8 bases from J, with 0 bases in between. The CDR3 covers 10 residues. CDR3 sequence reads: CASSQDTQYF. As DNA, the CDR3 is TGTGCCAGCAGCCAAGATACGCAGTATTTT.

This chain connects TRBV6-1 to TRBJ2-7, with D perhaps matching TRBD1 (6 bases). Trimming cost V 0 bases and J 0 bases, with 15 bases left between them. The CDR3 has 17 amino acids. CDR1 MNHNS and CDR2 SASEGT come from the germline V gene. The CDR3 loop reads CASSEATRQGSSYEQYF. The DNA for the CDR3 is TGTGCCAGCAGTGAAGCTACGCGTCAGGGGAGCTCCTACGAGCAGTACTTC.

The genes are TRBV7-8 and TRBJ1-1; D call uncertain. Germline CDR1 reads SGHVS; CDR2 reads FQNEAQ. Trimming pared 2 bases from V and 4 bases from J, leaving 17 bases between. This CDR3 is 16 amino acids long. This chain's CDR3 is CASSLMMAGWGTEAFF. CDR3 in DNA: TGTGCCAGCAGCTTAATGATGGCGGGGTGGGGCACTGAAGCTTTCTTT. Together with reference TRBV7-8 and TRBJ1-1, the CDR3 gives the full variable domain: GAGVSQSPRYKVAKRGQDVALRCDPISGHVSLFWYQQALGQGPEFLTYFQNEAQLDKSGLPSDRFFAERPEGSVSTLKIQRTQQEDSAVYLCASSLMMAGWGTEAFFGQGTRLTVV.

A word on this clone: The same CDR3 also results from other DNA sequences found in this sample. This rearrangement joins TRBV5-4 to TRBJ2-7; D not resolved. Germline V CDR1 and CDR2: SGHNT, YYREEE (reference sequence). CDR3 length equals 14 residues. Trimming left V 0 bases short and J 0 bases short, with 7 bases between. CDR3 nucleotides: TGTGCCAGCAGCTTGGATTACAGCTCCTACGAGCAGTACTTC. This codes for CASSLDYSSYEQYF.

CDR3 DNA sequence: TGTGCCAGCAGCTTAGCGCTCAGGGGGCGATCATATGGCTACACCTTC. It yields the protein CASSLALRGRSYGYTF. The chain carries TRBV7-9 and TRBJ1-2; 8 bases map to TRBD1. CDR1 is SEHNR, CDR2 FQNEAQ, per germline (reference sequence). Trimming removed 0 bases from V and 5 bases from J; junction bases left unmatched: 8. This CDR3 has 16 amino acids.

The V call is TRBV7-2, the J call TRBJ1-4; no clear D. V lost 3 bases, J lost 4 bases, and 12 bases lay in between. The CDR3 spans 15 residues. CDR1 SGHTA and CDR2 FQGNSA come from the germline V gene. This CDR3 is CASSFSSGVNEKLFF. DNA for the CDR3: TGTGCCAGCAGCTTCTCCAGCGGGGTTAATGAAAAACTGTTTTTT.

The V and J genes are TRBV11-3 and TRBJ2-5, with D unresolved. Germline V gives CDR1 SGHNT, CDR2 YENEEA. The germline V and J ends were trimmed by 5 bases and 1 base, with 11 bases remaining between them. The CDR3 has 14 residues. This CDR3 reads CASSPREVQETQYF. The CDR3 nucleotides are TGTGCCAGCAGCCCGAGAGAGGTCCAAGAGACCCAGTACTTC.

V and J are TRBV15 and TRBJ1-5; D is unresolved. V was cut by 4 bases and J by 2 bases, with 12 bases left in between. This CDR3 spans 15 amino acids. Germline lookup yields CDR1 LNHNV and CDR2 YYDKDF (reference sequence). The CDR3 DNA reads TGTGCCACCAGCACCCCCCCGGCTCGCAATCAGCCCCAGCATTTT. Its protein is CATSTPPARNQPQHF.

CDR3: CASSPGQGARGYTF. In nucleotides, the CDR3 is TGTGCCAGTAGCCCTGGACAGGGGGCTCGAGGCTACACCTTC. The rearrangement uses TRBV19 and TRBJ1-2, with 11 bases lining up with TRBD1. The length of the CDR3 is 14 residues. The V gene's germline CDR1 is LNHDA and CDR2 SQIVND (reference sequence). Trimming took 6 bases from V and 8 from J; bases not matched to a gene: 8.

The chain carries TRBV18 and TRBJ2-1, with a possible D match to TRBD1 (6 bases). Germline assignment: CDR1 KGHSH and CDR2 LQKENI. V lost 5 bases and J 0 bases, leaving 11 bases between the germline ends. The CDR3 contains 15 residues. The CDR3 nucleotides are TGTGCCAGCTCAAAACAGGGAAGCTCCTACAATGAGCAGTTCTTC. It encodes CASSKQGSSYNEQFF.

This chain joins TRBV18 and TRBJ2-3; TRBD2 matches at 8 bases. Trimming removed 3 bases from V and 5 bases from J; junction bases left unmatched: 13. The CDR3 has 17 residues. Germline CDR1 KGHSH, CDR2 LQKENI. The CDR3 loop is CASSPQKLGGAGDTQYF. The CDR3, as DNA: TGTGCCAGCTCACCCCAAAAGCTCGGGGGGGCCGGAGATACGCAGTATTTT.

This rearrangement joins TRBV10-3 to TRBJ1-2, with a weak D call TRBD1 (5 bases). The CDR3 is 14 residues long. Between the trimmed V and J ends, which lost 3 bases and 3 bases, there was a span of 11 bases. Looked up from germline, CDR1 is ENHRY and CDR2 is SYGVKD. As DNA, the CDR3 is TGTGCCATCAGTGATTGGGGGTACCACTATGGCTACACCTTC. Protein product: CAISDWGYHYGYTF.

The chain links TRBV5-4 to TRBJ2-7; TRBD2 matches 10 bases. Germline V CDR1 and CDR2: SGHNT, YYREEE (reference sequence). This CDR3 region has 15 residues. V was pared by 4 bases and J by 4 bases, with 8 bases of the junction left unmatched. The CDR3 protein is CASSVSGTSAYEQYF. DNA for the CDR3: TGTGCCAGCAGCGTCTCCGGGACTAGCGCTTACGAGCAGTACTTC.

In nucleotides, the CDR3 is TGTGCCAGCAGTTTGACCCAAACAGGGCCATCCTACGAGCAGTACGTC. Its translation: CASSLTQTGPSYEQYV. The chain combines TRBV6-2 or TRBV6-3 with TRBJ2-7; weak D call: TRBD1 (6 bases). Germline V CDR1 and CDR2: MNHEY, SVGEGT. CDR3 length equals 16 residues. V dropped 4 bases and J dropped 1 base, with 17 bases sitting between them.

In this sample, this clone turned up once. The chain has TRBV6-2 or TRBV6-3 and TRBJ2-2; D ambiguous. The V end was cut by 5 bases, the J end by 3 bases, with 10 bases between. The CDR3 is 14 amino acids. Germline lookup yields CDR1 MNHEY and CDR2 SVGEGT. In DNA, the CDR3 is TGTGCCAGCAGTACGTACACTGACACCGGGGAGCTGTTTTTT. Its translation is CASSTYTDTGELFF.